The 6 T cell receptor beta chains below come from one sample, sequenced in a study of beta chain features in type 1 diabetes (dated by TCRdb to between 2018 and 2020). Overall study results and their limits: In all four CD4+ subsets, TCRB CDR3 length was moderately but significantly shorter in type 1 diabetes patients.

The library was made by the immunoSEQ multiplex PCR assay. All of the isolated RNA was reverse transcribed with the High Capacity cDNA Reverse Transcription Kit, so expressed TCRB transcripts were sequenced. Not all clones reach the TCRdb copy of this immuneACCESS table, which keeps in-frame sequences only. Checked studies attribute under half of the gap to unresolved V genes and leave the rest unexplained. The sample records about 340,000 clones, approximately 10% of which are singletons. The ten top clones hold 1% of the sample. What these receptors recognize is not known. Material: central memory CD4+ T cells from blood. The receptor set was obtained from a man aged 25-45 years with type 1 diabetes.

This clone was detected only a few times. V and J are TRBV4-3 and TRBJ1-2, with D tentatively TRBD1 (6 bases). Per germline, CDR1 LGHNA and CDR2 YSLEER. The germline V and J ends were trimmed by 0 bases and 7 bases, with 15 bases remaining between them. CDR3 length: 15 amino acids. The CDR3 DNA is TGCGCCAGCAGCCAAGAGGGGAACAGGGTGGTTGGCTACACCTTC. Translated, it gives CASSQEGNRVVGYTF.

About this clone: A much larger clone differs from this one at a single base, so this may be a read error. The sample has other DNA sequences that encode this CDR3 too. J is TRBJ1-5 and V is TRBV2; no clear D. V gave up 6 bases and J gave up 1 base, with 4 bases separating them. CDR1 and CDR2 (germline): SNHLY, FYNNEI. The CDR3 contains 12 residues. DNA for the CDR3: TGTGCCAGCAGAGGGAGCAATCAGCCCCAGCATTTT. Protein sequence: CASRGSNQPQHF.

CDR3 protein: CASSNKGLKVSGNTIYF. The CDR3 DNA is TGTGCCAGTAGTAATAAGGGACTTAAGGTTTCTGGAAACACCATATATTTT. This rearrangement joins TRBV19 to TRBJ1-3, with D maybe TRBD1 (5 bases). Trimming took 4 bases from V and 1 from J, leaving 17 bases between them. In germline, CDR1 is LNHDA, CDR2 SQIVND (reference sequence). This CDR3 is built from 17 residues.

CDR3 amino acids: CASSPPGTAPYEQYF. CDR3 DNA: TGTGCCAGCAGCCCTCCCGGGACAGCCCCCTACGAGCAGTACTTC. The chain combines TRBV7-9 with TRBJ2-7, with 7 bases identical to TRBD1. CDR3 length: 15 residues. The J segment lost 2 bases and the V segment lost 5 bases, leaving 9 bases of the junction unmatched. Germline V lookup: CDR1 SEHNR, CDR2 FQNEAQ (reference sequence).

The chain has TRBV4-3 and TRBJ2-2; D remains ambiguous. With 6 bases removed from V and 2 bases from J, the gap between germline ends came to 13 bases. The germline CDR1 and CDR2 sequences are LGHNA and YSLEER. The CDR3 consists of 15 residues. The CDR3 is CASRRTVLNTGELFF. The CDR3 coding sequence is TGCGCCAGCAGGCGGACCGTCCTTAACACCGGGGAGCTGTTTTTT.

The chain has TRBV5-1 and TRBJ2-1; TRBD1 is a possible D gene (6 bases). The CDR3 consists of 14 residues. The V and J ends lost 3 bases and 9 bases respectively, with 16 bases between them. Germline V lookup: CDR1 SGHRS, CDR2 YFSETQ. The CDR3 sequence is CASSSRTAGGEQFF. As DNA, the CDR3 is TGCGCCAGCAGCTCCAGGACAGCTGGTGGTGAGCAGTTCTTC.